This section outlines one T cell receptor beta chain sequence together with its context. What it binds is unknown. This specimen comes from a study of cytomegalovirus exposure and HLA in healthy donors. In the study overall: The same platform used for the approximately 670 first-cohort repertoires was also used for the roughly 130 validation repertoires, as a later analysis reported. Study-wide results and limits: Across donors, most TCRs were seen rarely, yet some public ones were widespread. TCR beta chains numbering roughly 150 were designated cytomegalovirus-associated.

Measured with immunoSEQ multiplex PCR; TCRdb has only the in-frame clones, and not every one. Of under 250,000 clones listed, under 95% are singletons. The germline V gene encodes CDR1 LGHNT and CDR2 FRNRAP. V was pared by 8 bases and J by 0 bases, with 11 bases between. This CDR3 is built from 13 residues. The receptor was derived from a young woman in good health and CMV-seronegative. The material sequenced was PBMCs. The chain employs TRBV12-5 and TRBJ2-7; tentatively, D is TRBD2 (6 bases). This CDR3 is CASLGGDSYEQYF. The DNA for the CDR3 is TGTGCTAGTTTGGGGGGAGACTCCTACGAGCAGTACTTC.